The 26 T cell receptor beta chains below come from one sample, sequenced in a study of metastatic and nonmetastatic thyroid tumors (TCRdb year 2020). No treatment had been received by any patient before thyroid surgery. Libraries were constructed by PCR. The listed sequencing device is Illumina HiSeq 4000. TCRdb trimmed public reads at Q25 via fastp, called clones via MiXCR and kept in-frame beta chains. The sample contains roughly 55,000 clones, around 15% of them found a single time. Jointly, the top ten make up roughly a tenth of the sample. The specimen sequenced was blood. The receptors shown here come from a male donor with papillary thyroid cancer or a benign thyroid nodule (not recorded which). Some clones in this sample may be carry-over from other donors' samples.

This clone was detected ten times or more. The chain couples TRBV11-2 to TRBJ2-5; D not resolved. The CDR3 has 13 residues. Per the germline V gene, CDR1 is SGHAT and CDR2 is FQNNGV. Trimming cost V 1 base and J 5 bases, with 8 bases left between them. In DNA, the CDR3 is TGTGCCAGCAGCTTAGTGGCTGGGGAGACCCAGTACTTC. It codes for CASSLVAGETQYF.

This clone came up many times. In DNA form, the CDR3 reads TGCAGTGCTAGGGACAGGGTGTTTGGGGAGCAGTTCTTC. Translating gives CSARDRVFGEQFF. V usage is TRBV20-1 and J usage is TRBJ2-1, with 8 bases fitting TRBD1. The CDR3 is made up of 13 amino acids. Trimming took 3 bases from V and 10 from J; bases not matched to a gene: 8. Germline V gene lookup returns CDR1 DFQATT and CDR2 SNEGSKA (reference sequence).

By share, this clone ranks as medium-sized. The junction departs from germline at one end; a sequencing error may be responsible. The chain has TRBV6-1 and TRBJ2-3; tentatively, D is TRBD2 (5 bases). Germline lookup yields CDR1 MNHNS and CDR2 SASEGT. The CDR3 is 16 residues long. The CDR3 nucleotides are TGTGCCAGCAGCGAAGAGGGCTATGCTGGGAGAGATACGCAGTATTTT. Its protein product is CASSEEGYAGRDTQYF.

In the case of this clone: A much larger clone is a single base away; this may be a read error. V and J are TRBV24-1 and TRBJ2-3; 16 positions agree with TRBD2. There are 17 residues in the CDR3. The J segment lost 6 bases and the V segment lost 6 bases, leaving 8 bases of the junction unmatched. Looked up from germline, CDR1 is KGHDR and CDR2 is SFDVKD. CDR3 amino acids: CATSYPGTSGRVDTQYF. The DNA of the CDR3 is TGTGCCACCAGTTACCCCGGGACTAGCGGGAGGGTGGATACGCAGTATTTT.

This clone appeared a few times. One end of the junction is discordant with germline, which a read error may explain. The rearrangement links TRBV28 to TRBJ1-5; 7 positions agree with TRBD1. The CDR3 extends over 15 amino acids. Germline CDR1 is MDHEN and CDR2 is SYDVKM. CDR3 DNA: TGTGCCAGCTGGATAGCAGGGGGAGCAAATCAGCCCCAACATTTT. Translated, it gives CASWIAGGANQPQHF.

This clone was picked up many times. The J gene is TRBJ1-3, the V gene TRBV12-3 or TRBV12-4, with a tentative D call TRBD1 (5 bases). V gave up 6 bases and J gave up 3 bases, with 15 bases separating them. The CDR3 spans 15 residues. The CDR3 region is CASRPSGTDGNTIYF. The DNA of the CDR3 is TGTGCCAGCAGACCATCCGGGACGGATGGAAACACCATATATTTT.

This clone was detected ten times or more. The chain employs TRBV7-9 and TRBJ2-5, with 11 bases identical to TRBD2. There are 15 residues in the CDR3. J was trimmed by 2 bases and V by 5 bases; bases with no gene match: 4. Germline V gene lookup returns CDR1 SEHNR and CDR2 FQNEAQ (reference sequence). CDR3 sequence reads: CASSTTSGKQETQYF. The CDR3 DNA sequence: TGTGCCAGCAGCACGACTAGCGGGAAACAAGAGACCCAGTACTTC.

Many counts were recorded for this clone. V is TRBV9 and J is TRBJ2-3; 11 bases are shared with TRBD2. CDR1 and CDR2 (germline): SGDLS, YYNGEE. Germline trimming cut 7 bases from V and 6 bases from J; bases unmatched to any gene: 4. The CDR3 is 13 residues long. This CDR3 reads CASGSGRVDTQYF. CDR3 DNA sequence: TGTGCCAGCGGTAGCGGGAGGGTCGATACGCAGTATTTT. Full variable domain (missing parts from reference TRBV9 and TRBJ2-3): DSGVTQTPKHLITATGQRVTLRCSPRSGDLSVYWYQQSLDQGLQFLIQYYNGEERAKGNILERFSAQQFPDLHSELNLSSLELGDSALYFCASGSGRVDTQYFGPGTRLTVL.

This clone was seen many times. A clone one base away is much larger, so this may be a read error. The chain recombines TRBV24-1 with TRBJ2-1; D is unclear. Germline CDR1 KGHDR, CDR2 SFDVKD. The CDR3 consists of 16 residues. CDR3 DNA: TGTGCCGCCAGTGACGTGCAGAACCGAAATTACAATGAGCAGTTCTTC. Amino acids: CAASDVQNRNYNEQFF.

The sample holds many counts of this clone. CDR3 amino acids: CATSDLNQPQHF. DNA of the CDR3: TGTGCCACCAGTGATTTAAATCAGCCCCAGCATTTT. The J gene is TRBJ1-5, the V gene TRBV24-1; D is unresolved. The V end lost 1 base, the J end lost 4 bases, and 1 base lay between the germline ends. Germline V gene data show CDR1 as KGHDR and CDR2 as SFDVKD. This CDR3 is 12 amino acids long.

This clone was observed many times. CDR3 region: CASSAQGTQPQHF. For the CDR3, the DNA is TGTGCCAGCAGTGCACAGGGGACTCAGCCCCAGCATTTT. The V and J genes are TRBV6-1 and TRBJ1-5, with TRBD1 matching over 7 bases. Germline CDR1 MNHNS, CDR2 SASEGT. J lost 6 bases, V lost 4 bases, and 3 bases had no gene match. The CDR3 totals 13 residues.

The chain links TRBV5-1 to TRBJ2-1; 8 positions agree with TRBD2. The V gene's germline CDR1 is SGHRS and CDR2 YFSETQ. This CDR3 is 15 amino acids long. The junction had 4 bases not matched to a gene; V was cut back by 2 bases and J by 3 bases. The CDR3 DNA reads as TGCGCCAGCAGCTTTAGCGGGGCGGTCTACAATGAGCAGTTCTTC. Residues: CASSFSGAVYNEQFF. Full variable domain (remainder filled in from reference TRBV5-1 and TRBJ2-1): KAGVTQTPRYLIKTRGQQVTLSCSPISGHRSVSWYQQTPGQGLQFLFEYFSETQRNKGNFPGRFSGRQFSNSRSEMNVSTLELGDSALYLCASSFSGAVYNEQFFGPGTRLTVL.

This clone was detected only a few times. This chain joins TRBV20-1 and TRBJ2-7; D might be TRBD2 (6 bases). Trimming shortened V by 4 bases and J by 7 bases, and 26 bases separated the two germline ends. The germline CDR1 and CDR2 sequences are DFQATT and SNEGSKA (reference sequence). The length of the CDR3 is 16 residues. Here the CDR3 reads CSATPPYGGGLREQYF. The CDR3 DNA sequence: TGCAGTGCTACCCCGCCGTATGGGGGAGGATTGAGGGAGCAGTACTTC.

This clone was counted once. The V gene is TRBV20-1, the J gene TRBJ2-1; TRBD2 matches 8 bases. This CDR3 spans 16 amino acids. V lost 2 bases to trimming and J lost 5 bases; unmatched junction nucleotides: 11. From germline, CDR1 is DFQATT and CDR2 SNEGSKA (reference sequence). As DNA, the CDR3 is TGCAGTGCTAGAACCTCGGGGCGGGAGGATCACAATGAGCAGTTCTTC. Translated, it gives CSARTSGREDHNEQFF.

Turning to this clone: A much larger clone sits a single nucleotide away, making a read error possible. The J gene is TRBJ2-7, the V gene TRBV9; TRBD1 agrees at 7 bases. The CDR3 loop spans 17 amino acids. Germline CDR1 reads SGDLS; CDR2 reads YYNGEE. The ends lost 3 bases at V and 5 bases at J; junction bases unmatched: 17. CDR3 coding DNA: TGTGCCAGCAGCGCACACCCAACAGGGGTCGTTTTGGACGAGCAGTACTTC. Protein sequence: CASSAHPTGVVLDEQYF.

This clone was found many times. V is TRBV7-2 and J is TRBJ2-3; D gene uncertain. The length of the CDR3 is 14 residues. The germline V gene encodes CDR1 SGHTA and CDR2 FQGNSA. The ends were cut back, 1 base at V and 0 bases at J, with 5 bases in the middle. The CDR3 DNA is TGTGCCAGCAGCTTAGACGGAAGCACAGATACGCAGTATTTT. As protein: CASSLDGSTDTQYF.

This clone occurred many times. CDR3 sequence reads: CASSPNGNTIYF. The CDR3 DNA is TGCGCCAGCAGCCCCAACGGAAACACCATATATTTT. The chain couples TRBV5-1 to TRBJ1-3; D unclear. The CDR3 spans 12 residues. V was clipped by 4 bases and J by 4 bases, with 6 bases between them. Per germline, CDR1 SGHRS and CDR2 YFSETQ. Based on the CDR3 plus reference TRBV5-1 and TRBJ1-3, the full variable domain is KAGVTQTPRYLIKTRGQQVTLSCSPISGHRSVSWYQQTPGQGLQFLFEYFSETQRNKGNFPGRFSGRQFSNSRSEMNVSTLELGDSALYLCASSPNGNTIYFGEGSWLTVV.

This clone showed up just a few times. A much larger clone lies a single base off, so this may be a read error. The chain uses TRBV29-1 and TRBJ1-2; D gene unclear. The CDR3 is made up of 12 amino acids. The germline V gene encodes CDR1 SQVTM and CDR2 ANQGSEA. The CDR3 DNA reads as TGCAGCGTGGCTAAAGATAACTATGTCTACACCTTC. It codes for CSVAKDNYVYTF.

This sequence joins TRBV19 and TRBJ2-1; D is uncertain. V was pared by 3 bases and J by 2 bases, with 11 bases between. Germline assignment: CDR1 LNHDA and CDR2 SQIVND (reference sequence). This CDR3 comprises 15 residues. The CDR3 reads CASSISYGAYNEQFF. The CDR3 DNA follows: TGTGCCAGTAGTATTTCGTATGGAGCCTACAATGAGCAGTTCTTC.

This clone was observed at least ten times. The chain is built from TRBV6-1 and TRBJ2-5; 7 bases match TRBD2. The V gene's germline CDR1 is MNHNS and CDR2 SASEGT. The CDR3 contains 15 residues. Germline trimming cut 5 bases from V and 5 bases from J; bases unmatched to any gene: 11. The CDR3 DNA reads as TGTGCCAGCAGTCCACTAGAGATGGGAGGGGAGACCCAGTACTTC. Its translation is CASSPLEMGGETQYF.

Comment on this clone: This may be a read error, as it is one base from a much larger clone. The rearrangement uses TRBV7-2 and TRBJ1-1; D is unresolved. Per the germline V gene, CDR1 is SGHTA and CDR2 is FQGNSA. The CDR3 contains 14 residues. The CDR3 DNA follows: TGTGCCAGCAGCTTTTGGTGGGAAAACACTGAATCTTTCTTT. Translated: CASSFWWENTESFF.

This clone has at least ten counts. The chain combines TRBV7-3 with TRBJ2-2, with unresolved D. V was cut by 4 bases and J by 6 bases, with 12 bases left in between. This CDR3 spans 14 amino acids. Germline V gene data show CDR1 as SGHTA and CDR2 as FQGTGA. The CDR3 sequence: CASSSLFRSGELFF. In nucleotides, the CDR3 is TGTGCCAGCAGCTCGCTATTTAGGTCCGGGGAGCTGTTTTTT.

For this clone: A much bigger clone sits one base away, suggesting this may be a read error. This chain uses TRBV9 with TRBJ2-1; a possible D gene is TRBD1 (5 bases). CDR1 and CDR2 from the germline V gene are SGDLS and YYNGEE. This CDR3 comprises 15 residues. CDR3 sequence (DNA): TGTGCCAGCAGCGAGGGGTTTAGCTCCTACAGTGAGCAGTTCTTC. Amino acid sequence: CASSEGFSSYSEQFF. The full variable domain, in which reference TRBV9 and TRBJ2-1 provide the parts outside the CDR3, is DSGVTQTPKHLITATGQRVTLRCSPRSGDLSVYWYQQSLDQGLQFLIQYYNGEERAKGNILERFSAQQFPDLHSELNLSSLELGDSALYFCASSEGFSSYSEQFFGPGTRLTVL.

With respect to this clone: The junction differs from germline at one of its ends, possibly a read error. The gene calls are TRBV3-1 and TRBJ2-1; D is perhaps TRBD2 (5 bases). Germline V gene lookup returns CDR1 LGHDT and CDR2 YNNKEL (reference sequence). The length of the CDR3 is 15 residues. The chain's CDR3 is CASSQGPGKYNEQFF. CDR3 coding DNA: TGTGCCAGCAGTCAAGGGCCGGGGAAATACAATGAGCAGTTCTTC.

Points on this clone: The junction differs from germline at one of its ends, possibly a read error. This rearrangement joins TRBV12-3 or TRBV12-4 to TRBJ2-2; tentative D call: TRBD2 (6 bases). CDR3 size: 13 residues. CDR3 sequence: CASRGLNTVEPFF. CDR3 in DNA: TGTGCCAGCAGGGGACTTAACACCGTGGAGCCGTTTTTT.

The chain carries TRBV30 and TRBJ2-2; no clear D. The germline V gene has CDR1 GTSNPN and CDR2 SVGIG (reference sequence). The CDR3 spans 15 residues. Trimming took 0 bases from V and 4 from J, leaving 12 bases between them. The CDR3 region is CAWSVQDRATGELFF. In DNA form, the CDR3 reads TGTGCCTGGAGTGTACAAGATCGAGCCACCGGGGAGCTGTTTTTT.